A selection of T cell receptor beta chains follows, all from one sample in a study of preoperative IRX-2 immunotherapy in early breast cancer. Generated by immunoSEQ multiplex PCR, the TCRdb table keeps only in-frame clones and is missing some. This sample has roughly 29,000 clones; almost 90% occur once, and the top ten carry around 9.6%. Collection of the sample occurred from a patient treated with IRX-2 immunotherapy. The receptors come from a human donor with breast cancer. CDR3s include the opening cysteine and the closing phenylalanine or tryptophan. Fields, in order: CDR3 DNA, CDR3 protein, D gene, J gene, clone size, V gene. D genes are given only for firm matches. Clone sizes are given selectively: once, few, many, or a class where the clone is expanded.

DNA: TGTGCCAGCAGCCTGGGACTAGCGGCCCGTTACAATGAGCAGTTCTTC
CDR3: CASSLGLAARYNEQFF
D: TRBD2
J: TRBJ2-1
size: .
V: TRBV7-2

DNA: TGTGCTAGTGGTTTGGGACAGGGGTCCCCCCCGGGGCAGTACTTC
CDR3: CASGLGQGSPPGQYF
D: TRBD1
J: TRBJ2-7
size: .
V: TRBV12-5

DNA: TGTGCCATCAGTGGGACAGGGCCAAATCAGCCCCAGCATTTT
CDR3: CAISGTGPNQPQHF
D: TRBD1
J: TRBJ1-5
size: .
V: TRBV10-3

DNA: TGTGCCAGCAGCCCCGGGGGGAGGACAGGGGTATCCGAGCAGTACTTC
CDR3: CASSPGGRTGVSEQYF
D: TRBD1
J: TRBJ2-7
size: .
V: TRBV9

DNA: TGTGCCTGGAGTTTGGCCGGGAGAACGTTCTTC
CDR3: CAWSLAGRTFF
D: .
J: TRBJ2-1
size: .
V: TRBV30

DNA: TGCGCCAGCAGCCAAGATCGACAGGGGAACCGGTATCAGTACTTC
CDR3: CASSQDRQGNRYQYF
D: TRBD1
J: TRBJ2-7
size: .
V: TRBV4-3

DNA: TGTGCCAGCAGTTTAAACGGAATCTCCTACGAGCAGTACTTC
CDR3: CASSLNGISYEQYF
D: .
J: TRBJ2-7
size: .
V: TRBV28

DNA: TGCGCCAGCAGCTTGGGACAGGGGGCGGGAGTAAGGTCTGAGCAGTTCTTC
CDR3: CASSLGQGAGVRSEQFF
D: TRBD1
J: TRBJ2-1
size: .
V: TRBV5-1

DNA: TGTGCCAGCAGGGGAAGGGAGACCCAGTACTTC
CDR3: CASRGRETQYF
D: .
J: TRBJ2-5
size: .
V: TRBV27

DNA: TGTGCCAGCAGCTTGGAGGACAGGGGGCTCAATGGCTACACCTTC
CDR3: CASSLEDRGLNGYTF
D: TRBD1
J: TRBJ1-2
size: .
V: TRBV5-8

DNA: TGTGCCAGCTCACCTATCGCGAGCTCCTATAATTCACCCCTCCACTTT
CDR3: CASSPIASSYNSPLHF
D: .
J: TRBJ1-6
size: .
V: TRBV18

DNA: TGTGCCAGCAGCCCCACAGAGGGACAGGGTAGAGCTTTCTTT
CDR3: CASSPTEGQGRAFF
D: TRBD1
J: TRBJ1-1
size: .
V: TRBV7-6

DNA: TGTGCCAGCAGCTTAAACCCAGCTATGAACACTGAAGCTTTCTTT
CDR3: CASSLNPAMNTEAFF
D: .
J: TRBJ1-1
size: .
V: TRBV11-2

DNA: TGCGCCAGCAGCTCCTGGACAGCCGGTGAAAAACTGTTTTTT
CDR3: CASSSWTAGEKLFF
D: .
J: TRBJ1-4
size: once
V: TRBV4-3

DNA: TGTGCCAGCAGTGAAGCACAGGACAGTAGGCATTTT
CDR3: CASSEAQDSRHF
D: .
J: TRBJ1-3
size: once
V: TRBV2

DNA: TGCGCCAGCAGCTTGGAGACAGGGCGGGAGGCTTTCTTT
CDR3: CASSLETGREAFF
D: TRBD1
J: TRBJ1-1
size: .
V: TRBV5-1

DNA: TGTGCCAGCAGTTACGGGACAGACGGCTACACCTTC
CDR3: CASSYGTDGYTF
D: TRBD1
J: TRBJ1-2
size: .
V: TRBV6-6

DNA: TGTGCCAGCAGCCCCGCGGGCGGGTACCAAGAGACCCAGTACTTC
CDR3: CASSPAGGYQETQYF
D: .
J: TRBJ2-5
size: .
V: TRBV11-2

DNA: TGTGCCTGGAGTCCCTCTGTTGGAGGGGTCACTTCACCCCTCCACTTT
CDR3: CAWSPSVGGVTSPLHF
D: .
J: TRBJ1-6
size: .
V: TRBV30

DNA: TGTGCCAGCAGCCGGGGACTAGCGGGGGGAACGAACACCGGGGAGCTGTTTTTT
CDR3: CASSRGLAGGTNTGELFF
D: TRBD2
J: TRBJ2-2
size: .
V: TRBV4-2

DNA: TGTGCCAGCAGCTCAGGGGGGGGTAGTGGCTACACCTTC
CDR3: CASSSGGGSGYTF
D: TRBD1
J: TRBJ1-2
size: once
V: TRBV27

DNA: TGTGCCAGCAGCTCAGGGGGCGGAACTAATGAAAAACTGTTTTTT
CDR3: CASSSGGGTNEKLFF
D: TRBD1
J: TRBJ1-4
size: once
V: TRBV28

DNA: TGTGCCAGCAGTTTAGACACAATGGGGTACGAGCAGTACTTC
CDR3: CASSLDTMGYEQYF
D: .
J: TRBJ2-7
size: .
V: TRBV28

DNA: TGTGCCAGCAGTCAAACTAGGGACAGGGCACTCTTCTTC
CDR3: CASSQTRDRALFF
D: TRBD1
J: TRBJ2-1
size: .
V: TRBV6-5

DNA: TGCGCCAGCAGCTCCACAGGGGGCACAGATACGCAGTATTTT
CDR3: CASSSTGGTDTQYF
D: TRBD1
J: TRBJ2-3
size: .
V: TRBV5-1

DNA: TGTGCCAGCAGCTTGCCGGGAACCTACGAGCAGTACTTC
CDR3: CASSLPGTYEQYF
D: .
J: TRBJ2-7
size: once
V: TRBV5-6

DNA: TGTGCCAGCAGCTTAGGGAGGGATCAGCCCCAGCATTTT
CDR3: CASSLGRDQPQHF
D: .
J: TRBJ1-5
size: .
V: TRBV7-2

DNA: TGTGCCAGCAGTGCGGGGACTAGCGGACGCACAGATACGCAGTATTTT
CDR3: CASSAGTSGRTDTQYF
D: TRBD2
J: TRBJ2-3
size: .
V: TRBV6-1

DNA: TGTGCCAGCAGCGTAGGGCACTCCTACGAGCAGTACTTC
CDR3: CASSVGHSYEQYF
D: .
J: TRBJ2-7
size: .
V: TRBV9

DNA: TGTGCCAGTAGTCCCGAAGGGGGGCGGGCCTACAATGAGCAGTTCTTC
CDR3: CASSPEGGRAYNEQFF
D: .
J: TRBJ2-1
size: .
V: TRBV19

DNA: TGCGCCAGCAGCTTTCAGGAGACCTACGAGCAGTACTTC
CDR3: CASSFQETYEQYF
D: .
J: TRBJ2-7
size: .
V: TRBV5-1

DNA: TGTGCCAGTAGTGGAAGAGGGCAGGGCGGCTATGGCTACACCTTC
CDR3: CASSGRGQGGYGYTF
D: .
J: TRBJ1-2
size: .
V: TRBV19

DNA: TGCGCCTCATCATCGGGGACCCTCCTCTACAATGAGCAGTTCTTC
CDR3: CASSSGTLLYNEQFF
D: .
J: TRBJ2-1
size: .
V: TRBV5-1

DNA: TGTGCCAGCGCCCGGGAGGAGGTTAATGAGCAGTTCTTC
CDR3: CASAREEVNEQFF
D: TRBD2
J: TRBJ2-1
size: .
V: TRBV27

DNA: TGTGCCAGCAGTGAACCCGGACGGCCGTGGGACACTCAAGCTTTCTTT
CDR3: CASSEPGRPWDTQAFF
D: .
J: TRBJ1-1
size: .
V: TRBV6-1

DNA: TGTGCCAGCTCACCACGTGAGGCTAGCGTACAAGAGACCCAGTACTTC
CDR3: CASSPREASVQETQYF
D: .
J: TRBJ2-5
size: .
V: TRBV18

DNA: TGCGCCAGCAGCTCGGGACAGGATCCCCCTGTCTCTTATGGCTACACCTTC
CDR3: CASSSGQDPPVSYGYTF
D: TRBD1
J: TRBJ1-2
size: .
V: TRBV5-1

DNA: TGTGCCAGCAGCTCCCGGGAGCTCTCCGGTGAAAAACTGTTTTTT
CDR3: CASSSRELSGEKLFF
D: .
J: TRBJ1-4
size: .
V: TRBV7-6

DNA: TGCGCCAGCAGCCAAGGATCTAGCGGGGGGGGCACAGATACGCAGTATTTT
CDR3: CASSQGSSGGGTDTQYF
D: TRBD2
J: TRBJ2-3
size: .
V: TRBV4-3

DNA: TGCGCCAGCAGCTTGGGCGGGGGGGCCATAAATACGCAGTATTTT
CDR3: CASSLGGGAINTQYF
D: TRBD2
J: TRBJ2-3
size: .
V: TRBV5-1

DNA: TGCGCCAGCAGCTTGGCTCAGCCGACAGGCGACTACACCTTC
CDR3: CASSLAQPTGDYTF
D: .
J: TRBJ1-2
size: once
V: TRBV5-1

DNA: TGTGCCAGTAGTACTAGATCTAACACCGGGGAGCTGTTTTTT
CDR3: CASSTRSNTGELFF
D: .
J: TRBJ2-2
size: once
V: TRBV19

DNA: TGCGCCAGCAGCTTGGGAGGGACTACCTACAATGAGCAGTTCTTC
CDR3: CASSLGGTTYNEQFF
D: TRBD2
J: TRBJ2-1
size: once
V: TRBV5-1

DNA: TGTGCCAGCAGCTCCGGGACAGGGGGAGTTGGCTACACCTTC
CDR3: CASSSGTGGVGYTF
D: TRBD1
J: TRBJ1-2
size: .
V: TRBV5-5

DNA: TGCGCCAGCAGCCCTAGCGGGGGGGCCTACGAGCAGTACTTC
CDR3: CASSPSGGAYEQYF
D: TRBD2
J: TRBJ2-7
size: .
V: TRBV5-1

DNA: TGTGCCAGCAGTTATGGGGGTAACGATGAGCAGTTCTTC
CDR3: CASSYGGNDEQFF
D: .
J: TRBJ2-1
size: .
V: TRBV6-5

DNA: TGTGCCATACGGGCTAACTATGGCTACACCTTC
CDR3: CAIRANYGYTF
D: .
J: TRBJ1-2
size: .
V: TRBV27

DNA: TGCGCCAGCTCGAGGGGGGGGGTCGAGCAGTACTTC
CDR3: CASSRGGVEQYF
D: .
J: TRBJ2-7
size: .
V: TRBV5-1

DNA: TGTGCCAGTAAGCCAGTGGGACAGACTGGATACGAGCAGTACTTC
CDR3: CASKPVGQTGYEQYF
D: TRBD1
J: TRBJ2-7
size: .
V: TRBV18

DNA: TGTGCCAGCAGCTTAACGACAGGGTGGGAGACCCAGTACTTC
CDR3: CASSLTTGWETQYF
D: TRBD1
J: TRBJ2-5
size: .
V: TRBV11-1

DNA: TGTGCCAGCAGCTTAAGTCGGAGATACAATGAGCAGTTCTTC
CDR3: CASSLSRRYNEQFF
D: .
J: TRBJ2-1
size: .
V: TRBV7-2

DNA: TGCGCCAGCAGCCAGGAGGGGGCTAGCAGTAGTGAAAAACTGTTTTTT
CDR3: CASSQEGASSSEKLFF
D: TRBD1
J: TRBJ1-4
size: .
V: TRBV4-3

DNA: TGCGCCAGCAGCCAGGGTTATAGCAATCAGCCCCAGCATTTT
CDR3: CASSQGYSNQPQHF
D: .
J: TRBJ1-5
size: .
V: TRBV4-1

DNA: TGTGCCAGCAGCGTAGCTCCGGGAGGGAGAGAGACCCAGTACTTC
CDR3: CASSVAPGGRETQYF
D: TRBD2
J: TRBJ2-5
size: .
V: TRBV9

DNA: TGTGCCTGGAGGGACAGGGGAAACACCATATATTTT
CDR3: CAWRDRGNTIYF
D: TRBD1
J: TRBJ1-3
size: .
V: TRBV30

DNA: TGTGCCAGCACCAAGGGACAGGGGGCCTACGAGCAGTACTTC
CDR3: CASTKGQGAYEQYF
D: TRBD1
J: TRBJ2-7
size: .
V: TRBV2

DNA: TGTGCCATCAGTGGTCAGGACAGGGATGGTAATGAAAAACTGTTTTTT
CDR3: CAISGQDRDGNEKLFF
D: TRBD1
J: TRBJ1-4
size: .
V: TRBV10-3

DNA: TGCGCCAGCAGCTTGGCCCTAGAGCAGTACTTC
CDR3: CASSLALEQYF
D: .
J: TRBJ2-7
size: .
V: TRBV5-1

DNA: TGCAGTGCTAGCGGACCAGAGACCCAGTACTTC
CDR3: CSASGPETQYF
D: .
J: TRBJ2-5
size: .
V: TRBV20-1

DNA: TGTGCCAGCAGCGCTAGCGGGTCCCAAGAGACCCAGTACTTC
CDR3: CASSASGSQETQYF
D: TRBD2
J: TRBJ2-5
size: .
V: TRBV4-2